One sample yielded the 11 T cell receptor beta chains listed below, sequenced in a study of T-cell reconstitution after alpha-beta-depleted transplantation in children. The TCRbeta library incorporated unique molecular identifiers. One entry per CDR3 protein, called by TCRdb with MiXCR from the PCR reads. The sample contains under 400,000 distinct CDR3 sequences, approximately 20% of which appear only once. This specimen was PBMCs, mostly from graft donor cells, taken 180 days after TCRalphabeta/CD19-depleted stem cell transplant. The receptors derive from a male patient between 10 and 17 years old who had a stem cell transplant for acute lymphoblastic leukemia, so the T cells may come from the graft donor.

This clonotype was seen a handful of times. CDR3 amino acids: CSVETARSYEQYF. In DNA, the CDR3 is TGCAGCGTTGAGACAGCCCGATCCTACGAGCAGTACTTC. V is TRBV29-1 and J is TRBJ2-7; D may be TRBD1 (5 bases). The CDR3 runs 13 residues. Germline assignment: CDR1 SQVTM and CDR2 ANQGSEA. The germline V and J ends were trimmed by 3 bases and 1 base, with 10 bases remaining between them.

The CDR3 sequence is CASSLTTPRAFF. The CDR3 DNA sequence: TGTGCCAGCAGTTTGACAACCCCGAGGGCTTTCTTT. V and J are TRBV28 and TRBJ1-1; D gene uncertain. CDR1 and CDR2 from the germline V gene are MDHEN and SYDVKM. V shed 3 bases and J shed 11 bases, with 13 bases lying between them. The CDR3 spans 12 residues.

This clonotype appeared a single time. The V call is TRBV18, the J call TRBJ2-1; D gene unclear. Trimming shortened V by 3 bases and J by 4 bases, and 13 bases separated the two germline ends. CDR1 KGHSH and CDR2 LQKENI come from the germline V gene. CDR3 size: 15 residues. The CDR3 DNA is TGTGCCAGCTCACCCCGGGCAGGTTCGTACAATGAGCAGTTCTTC. Encoded protein: CASSPRAGSYNEQFF.

This clonotype was picked up many times. The V call is TRBV7-2, the J call TRBJ2-3; TRBD2 might be the D (6 bases). V gave up 5 bases and J gave up 0 bases, with 15 bases separating them. The CDR3 length is 16 residues. Germline CDR1 reads SGHTA; CDR2 reads FQGNSA. The CDR3 sequence: CASSPGTYPSTDTQYF. The CDR3 coding sequence is TGTGCCAGCAGCCCGGGGACTTACCCTAGCACAGATACGCAGTATTTT.

The rearrangement links TRBV12-3 or TRBV12-4 to TRBJ2-2; D not certain. The V and J ends lost 4 bases and 6 bases respectively, with 3 bases between them. The CDR3 extends over 11 amino acids. CDR3: CASSYSGELFF. The CDR3 nucleotides are TGTGCCAGCAGTTATTCCGGGGAGCTGTTTTTT.

This clonotype has more than one count but fewer than ten. V gene TRBV3-1 combines with J gene TRBJ2-1; 11 nucleotides match TRBD2. After removal of 2 bases from V and 9 bases from J, the junction contained 18 bases not matched to a gene. The germline V gene has CDR1 LGHDT and CDR2 YNNKEL (reference sequence). The CDR3 totals 19 residues. In DNA form, the CDR3 reads TGTGCCAGCAGCCAACCCCACCCACTACTAGCGGGGGTCACGGGTGAGCAGTTCTTC. This gives the protein CASSQPHPLLAGVTGEQFF.

V usage is TRBV5-4 and J usage is TRBJ2-5, with 11 nucleotides matching TRBD2. V shed 4 bases, J shed 1 base, and the junction held 6 bases outside the gene matches. The CDR3 consists of 16 residues. Germline V CDR1 and CDR2: SGHNT, YYREEE (reference sequence). The CDR3 region is CASSPSGRLTQETQYF. The CDR3 DNA follows: TGTGCCAGCAGCCCTAGCGGGAGGCTGACCCAAGAGACCCAGTACTTC. Based on the CDR3 plus reference TRBV5-4 and TRBJ2-5, the full variable domain is ETGVTQSPTHLIKTRGQQVTLRCSSQSGHNTVSWYQQALGQGPQFIFQYYREEENGRGNFPPRFSGLQFPNYSSELNVNALELDDSALYLCASSPSGRLTQETQYFGPGTRLLVL.

This clonotype was found a few times. The CDR3 here is CASKLAGVSEQFF. For the CDR3, the DNA is TGTGCCAGCAAACTAGCGGGAGTTAGTGAGCAGTTCTTC. This chain connects TRBV2 to TRBJ2-1; TRBD2 agrees at 11 bases. The CDR3 is made up of 13 amino acids. The V segment lost 7 bases and the J segment 9 bases; nucleotides outside the gene matches: 5. Germline CDR1 and CDR2: SNHLY and FYNNEI.

This clonotype was seen more than once but under ten times. The rearrangement joins TRBV12-3 or TRBV12-4 to TRBJ2-1, with 8 nucleotides matching TRBD2. The CDR3 covers 15 residues. V lost 4 bases, J lost 4 bases, and 6 bases stayed unmatched. CDR3 sequence (DNA): TGTGCCAGCAGTTGGGGACTAGATTCTTACAATGAGCAGTTCTTC. Its translation is CASSWGLDSYNEQFF.

The gene calls are TRBV14 and TRBJ2-5, with D perhaps TRBD2 (6 bases). Germline CDR1 SGHDN, CDR2 FVKESK. This CDR3 region has 15 residues. V was shortened by 0 bases and J by 5 bases, with 13 bases between the two germline ends. The CDR3 spells CASSQDRLAIETQYF. The CDR3 bases are TGTGCCAGCAGCCAAGACAGGCTAGCGATCGAGACCCAGTACTTC.

Many counts were recorded for this clonotype. The CDR3 loop is CASSLGGLEAFF. The CDR3 DNA reads as TGCGCCAGCAGCTTAGGTGGTCTTGAAGCTTTCTTT. The chain links TRBV5-1 to TRBJ1-1; D is uncertain. This CDR3 has 12 residues. Trimming cost V 2 bases and J 7 bases, with 9 bases left between them. Germline V gene sequence: CDR1 SGHRS, CDR2 YFSETQ.